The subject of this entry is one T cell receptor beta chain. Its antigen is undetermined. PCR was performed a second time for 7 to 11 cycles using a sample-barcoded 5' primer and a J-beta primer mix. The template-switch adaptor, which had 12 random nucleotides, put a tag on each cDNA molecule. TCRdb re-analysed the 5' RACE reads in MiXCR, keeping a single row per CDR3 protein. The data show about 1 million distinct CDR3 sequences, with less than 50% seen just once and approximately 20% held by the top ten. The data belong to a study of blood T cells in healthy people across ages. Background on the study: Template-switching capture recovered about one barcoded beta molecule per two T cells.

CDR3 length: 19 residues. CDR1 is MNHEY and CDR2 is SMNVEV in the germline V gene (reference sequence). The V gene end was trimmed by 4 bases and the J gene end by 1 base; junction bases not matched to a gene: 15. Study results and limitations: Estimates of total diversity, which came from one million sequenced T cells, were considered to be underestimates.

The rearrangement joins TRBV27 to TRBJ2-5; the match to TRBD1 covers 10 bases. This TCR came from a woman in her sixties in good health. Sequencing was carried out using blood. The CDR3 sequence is CASSSRGQGTFKIQETQYF. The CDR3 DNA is TGTGCCAGCAGTTCGAGGGGACAGGGGACCTTCAAAATCCAAGAGACCCAGTACTTC.